This T cell receptor beta chain was documented in a study of metastatic and nonmetastatic thyroid tumors. Looking at the study overall: The authors compared repertoires across blood and tumor or nodule tissue from malignant and benign thyroid patients.

Looked up from germline, CDR1 is MNHNS and CDR2 is SASEGT. This CDR3 spans 15 amino acids. V lost 4 bases, J lost 2 bases, and 9 bases lay in between. Thyroid surgery was preceded by no treatment in any patient. TCRdb reassembled clones from the PCR reads with MiXCR. The table includes about 64,000 clones, 15% to 20% detected once. This clone was picked up many times. The sequence derives from a male donor with papillary thyroid cancer or a benign thyroid nodule (not recorded which). Some clones in this sample may be carry-over from other donors' samples. Material: blood. V and J are TRBV6-1 and TRBJ2-6; maybe TRBD1 (6 bases). The CDR3 DNA reads as TGTGCCAGCAGTGTTGACAGGCCTGGGGCCAACGTCCTGACTTTC. It is translated as CASSVDRPGANVLTF.